The T cell receptor (beta chain) under discussion was sequenced for a study of T-cell memory formation after mild COVID-19. The 5'RACE method, run with constant-segment primers, produced TCR alpha and TCR beta cDNA libraries (carrying sample barcodes and UMIs). TCRdb reanalysed the 5' RACE reads using MiXCR and keeps one entry per CDR3 protein. Of around 450,000 distinct CDR3 sequences in the sample, roughly 20% are singletons; the top ten hold roughly 8.4%. This clonotype appeared a few times. Its target is not known. Losses at the gene ends were 6 bases for V and 3 bases for J; bases not matched to a gene: 5. Looked up from germline, CDR1 is ENHRY and CDR2 is SYGVKD. The CDR3 extends over 15 amino acids. Findings and limits, study-wide: Detection of some responders pre-infection suggested pre-existing cross-reactive memory T cells participated. Specificity for SARS-CoV-2 was not confirmed among the second-wave clones peaking on day 37. CD4+ clones that contracted lay mainly in CM and EM; CD8+ ones lay in EMRA.

Sequencing used PBMCs or a T cell subset sorted from them (not recorded which). This TCR came from an adult woman who had mild COVID-19 (a few samples of this study predate the infection). Cell type and time point are not known. The chain employs TRBV10-3 and TRBJ2-1, with 10 bases fitting TRBD2. CDR3 amino acids: CAIRASSGGYNEQFF. CDR3 coding DNA: TGTGCCATCAGGGCATCTAGCGGGGGCTACAATGAGCAGTTCTTC.